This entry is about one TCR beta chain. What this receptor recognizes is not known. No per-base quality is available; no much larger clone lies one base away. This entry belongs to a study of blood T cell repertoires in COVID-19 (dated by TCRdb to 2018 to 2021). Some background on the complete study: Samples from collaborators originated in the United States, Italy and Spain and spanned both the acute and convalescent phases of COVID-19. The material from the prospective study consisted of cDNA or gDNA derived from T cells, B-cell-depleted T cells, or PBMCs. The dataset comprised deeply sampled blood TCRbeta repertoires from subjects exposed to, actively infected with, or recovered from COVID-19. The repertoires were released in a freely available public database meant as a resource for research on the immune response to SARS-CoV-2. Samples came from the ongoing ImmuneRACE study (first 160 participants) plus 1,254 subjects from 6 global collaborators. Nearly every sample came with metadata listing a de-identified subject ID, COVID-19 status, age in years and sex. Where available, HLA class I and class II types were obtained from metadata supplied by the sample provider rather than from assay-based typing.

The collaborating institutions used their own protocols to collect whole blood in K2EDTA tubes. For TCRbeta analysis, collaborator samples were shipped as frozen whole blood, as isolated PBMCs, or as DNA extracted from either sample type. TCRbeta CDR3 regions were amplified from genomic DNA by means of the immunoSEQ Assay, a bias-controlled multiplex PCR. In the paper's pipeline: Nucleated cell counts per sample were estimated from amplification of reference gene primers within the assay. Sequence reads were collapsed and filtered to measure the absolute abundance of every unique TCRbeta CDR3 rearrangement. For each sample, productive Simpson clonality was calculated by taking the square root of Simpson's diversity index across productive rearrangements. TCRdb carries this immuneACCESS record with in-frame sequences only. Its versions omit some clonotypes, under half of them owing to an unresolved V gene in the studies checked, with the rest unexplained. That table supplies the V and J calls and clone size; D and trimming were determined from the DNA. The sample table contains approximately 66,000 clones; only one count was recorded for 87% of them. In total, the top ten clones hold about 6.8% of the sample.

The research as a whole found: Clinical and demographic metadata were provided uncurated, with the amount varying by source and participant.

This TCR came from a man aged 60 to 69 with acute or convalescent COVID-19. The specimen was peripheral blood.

The nucleotides are TGTGCCAGCAGCTTAGATCCAGGGGTTTCCAGTGAGCAGTTCTTC. This gives the protein CASSLDPGVSSEQFF. The V and J genes are TRBV13 and TRBJ2-1; the D gene is possibly TRBD1, with 6 bases matching. Via the germline V gene (reference sequence), CDR1 is PRHDT and CDR2 FYEKMQ. The V and J ends are trimmed by 1 base and 9 bases, leaving 16 bases between them. The CDR3 spans 15 residues, from the cysteine through the phenylalanine. The kept DNA is CDR3 alone, 45 bases in frame from the first base.